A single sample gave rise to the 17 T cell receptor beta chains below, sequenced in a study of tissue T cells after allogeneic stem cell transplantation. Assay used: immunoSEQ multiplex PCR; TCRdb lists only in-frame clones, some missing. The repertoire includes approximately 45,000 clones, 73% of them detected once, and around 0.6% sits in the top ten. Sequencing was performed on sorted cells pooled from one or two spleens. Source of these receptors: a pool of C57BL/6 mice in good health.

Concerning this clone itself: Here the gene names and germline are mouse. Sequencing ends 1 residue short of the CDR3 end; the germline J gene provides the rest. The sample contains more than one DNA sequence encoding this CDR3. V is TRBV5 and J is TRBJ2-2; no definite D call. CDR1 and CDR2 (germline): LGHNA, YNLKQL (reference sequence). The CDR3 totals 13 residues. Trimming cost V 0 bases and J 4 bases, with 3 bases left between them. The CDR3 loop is CASSQEGTGQLYF. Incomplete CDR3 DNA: TGTGCCAGCAGCCAAGAGGGCACCGGGCAGCTCTAC.

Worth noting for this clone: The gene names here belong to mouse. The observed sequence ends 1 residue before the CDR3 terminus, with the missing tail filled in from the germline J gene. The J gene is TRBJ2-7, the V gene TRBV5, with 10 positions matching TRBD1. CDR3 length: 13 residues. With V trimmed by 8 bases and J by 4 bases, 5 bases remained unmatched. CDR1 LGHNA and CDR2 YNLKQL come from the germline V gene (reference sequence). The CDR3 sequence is CASGGQGRYEQYF. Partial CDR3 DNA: TGTGCCAGCGGGGGACAGGGGCGTTATGAACAGTAC.

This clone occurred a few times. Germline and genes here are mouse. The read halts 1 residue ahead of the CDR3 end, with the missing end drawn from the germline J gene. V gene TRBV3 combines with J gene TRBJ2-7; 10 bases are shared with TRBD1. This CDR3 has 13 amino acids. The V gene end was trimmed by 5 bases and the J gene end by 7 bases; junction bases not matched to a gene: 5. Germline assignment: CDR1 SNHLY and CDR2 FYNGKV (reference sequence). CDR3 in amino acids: CASSPTGGGEQYF. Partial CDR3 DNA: TGTGCCAGCAGCCCGACAGGGGGCGGGGAACAGTAC.

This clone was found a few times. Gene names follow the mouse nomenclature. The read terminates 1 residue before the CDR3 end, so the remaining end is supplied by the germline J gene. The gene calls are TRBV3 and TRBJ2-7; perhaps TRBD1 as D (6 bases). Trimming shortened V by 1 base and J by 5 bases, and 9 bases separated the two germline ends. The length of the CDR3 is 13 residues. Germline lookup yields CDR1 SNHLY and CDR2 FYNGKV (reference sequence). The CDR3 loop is CASSLVSGDEQYF. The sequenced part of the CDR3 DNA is TGTGCCAGCAGCTTAGTTTCAGGGGATGAACAGTAC.

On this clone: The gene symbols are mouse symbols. The CDR3 protein is CASSLEWGGVTGQLYF. The sequenced part of the CDR3 DNA is TGTGCCAGCAGCTTAGAATGGGGGGGCGTCACCGGGCAGCTCTAC. The chain uses TRBV3 and TRBJ2-2, with TRBD2 matching 9 bases. The observed sequence ends 1 residue before the CDR3 terminus, with the missing tail filled in from the germline J gene. The trim removed 1 base at V and 4 bases at J, leaving 4 bases unmatched. The CDR3 has 16 amino acids. The germline V gene has CDR1 SNHLY and CDR2 FYNGKV (reference sequence).

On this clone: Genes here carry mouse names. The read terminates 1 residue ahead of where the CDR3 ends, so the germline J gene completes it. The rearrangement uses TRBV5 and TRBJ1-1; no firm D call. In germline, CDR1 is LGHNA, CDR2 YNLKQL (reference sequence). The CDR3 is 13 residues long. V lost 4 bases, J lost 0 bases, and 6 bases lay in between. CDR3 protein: CASSPRPNTEVFF. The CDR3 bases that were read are TGTGCCAGCAGCCCCCGTCCAAACACAGAAGTCTTC.

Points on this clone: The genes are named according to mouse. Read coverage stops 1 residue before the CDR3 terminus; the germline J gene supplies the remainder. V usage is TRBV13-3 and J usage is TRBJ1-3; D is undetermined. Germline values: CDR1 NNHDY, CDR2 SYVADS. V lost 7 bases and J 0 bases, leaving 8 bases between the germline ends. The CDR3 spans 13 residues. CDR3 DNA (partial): TGTGCCAGCGGTGTGGTTTCTGGAAATACGCTCTAT. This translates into CASGVVSGNTLY. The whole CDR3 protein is CASGVVSGNTLYF.

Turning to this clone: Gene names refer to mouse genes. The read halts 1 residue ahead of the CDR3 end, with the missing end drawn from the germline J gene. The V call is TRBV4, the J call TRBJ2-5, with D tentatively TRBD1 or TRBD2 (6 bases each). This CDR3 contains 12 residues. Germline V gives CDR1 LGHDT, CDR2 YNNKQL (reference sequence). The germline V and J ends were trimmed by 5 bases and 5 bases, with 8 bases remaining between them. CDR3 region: CASSGGADTQYF. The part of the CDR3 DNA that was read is TGTGCCAGCAGCGGGGGCGCAGACACCCAGTAC.

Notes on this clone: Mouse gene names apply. The CDR3 here is CASSLGTGSYEQYF. Partial CDR3 DNA: TGTGCCAGCAGCTTAGGGACAGGCTCCTATGAACAGTAC. V is TRBV3 and J is TRBJ2-7; 7 bases align to TRBD1. With the read ending 1 residue before the CDR3 end, the germline J gene is used to fill in that end. This CDR3 spans 14 amino acids. V shed 1 base, J shed 0 bases, and the junction held 0 bases outside the gene matches. The germline V gene has CDR1 SNHLY and CDR2 FYNGKV (reference sequence).

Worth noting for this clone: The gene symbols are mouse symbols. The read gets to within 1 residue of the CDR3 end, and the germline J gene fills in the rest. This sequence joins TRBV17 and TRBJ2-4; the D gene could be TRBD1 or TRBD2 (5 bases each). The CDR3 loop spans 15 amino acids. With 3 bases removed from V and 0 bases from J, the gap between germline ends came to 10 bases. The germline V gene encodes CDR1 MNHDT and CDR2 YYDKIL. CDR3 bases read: TGTGCTAGCAGTAGGAGGGGCTTTAGTCAAAACACCTTGTAC. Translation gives CASSRRGFSQNTLY. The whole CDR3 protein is CASSRRGFSQNTLYF.

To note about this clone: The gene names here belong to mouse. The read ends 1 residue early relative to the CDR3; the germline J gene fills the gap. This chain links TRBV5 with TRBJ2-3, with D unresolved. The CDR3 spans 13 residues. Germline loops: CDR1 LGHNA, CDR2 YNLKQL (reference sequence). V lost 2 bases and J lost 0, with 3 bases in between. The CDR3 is CASSQKSAETLYF. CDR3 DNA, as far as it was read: TGTGCCAGCAGCCAAAAAAGTGCAGAAACGCTGTAT.

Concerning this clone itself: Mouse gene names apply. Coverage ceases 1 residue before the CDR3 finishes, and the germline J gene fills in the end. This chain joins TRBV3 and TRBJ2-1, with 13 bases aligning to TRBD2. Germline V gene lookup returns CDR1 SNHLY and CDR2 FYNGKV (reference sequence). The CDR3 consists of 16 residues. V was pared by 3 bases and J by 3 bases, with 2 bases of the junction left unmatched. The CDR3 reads CASSLGLGGVYAEQFF. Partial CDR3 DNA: TGTGCCAGCAGCTTGGGACTGGGGGGGGTCTATGCTGAGCAGTTC.

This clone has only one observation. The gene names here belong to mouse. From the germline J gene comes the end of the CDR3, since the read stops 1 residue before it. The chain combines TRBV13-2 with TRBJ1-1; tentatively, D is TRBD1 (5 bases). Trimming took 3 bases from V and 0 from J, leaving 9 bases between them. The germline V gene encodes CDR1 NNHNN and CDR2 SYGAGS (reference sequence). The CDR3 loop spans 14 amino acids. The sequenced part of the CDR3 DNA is TGTGCCAGCGGTGGGGGGGTTGCAAACACAGAAGTCTTC. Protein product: CASGGGVANTEVF. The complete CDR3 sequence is CASGGGVANTEVFF.

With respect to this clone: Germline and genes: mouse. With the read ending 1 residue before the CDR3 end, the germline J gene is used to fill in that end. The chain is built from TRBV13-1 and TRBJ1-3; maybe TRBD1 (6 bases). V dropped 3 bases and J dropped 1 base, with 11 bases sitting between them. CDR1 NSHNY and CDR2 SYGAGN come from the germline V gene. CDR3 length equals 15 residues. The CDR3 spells CASSGPGASGNTLYF. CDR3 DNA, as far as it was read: TGTGCCAGCAGTGGCCCGGGGGCCTCTGGAAATACGCTCTAT.

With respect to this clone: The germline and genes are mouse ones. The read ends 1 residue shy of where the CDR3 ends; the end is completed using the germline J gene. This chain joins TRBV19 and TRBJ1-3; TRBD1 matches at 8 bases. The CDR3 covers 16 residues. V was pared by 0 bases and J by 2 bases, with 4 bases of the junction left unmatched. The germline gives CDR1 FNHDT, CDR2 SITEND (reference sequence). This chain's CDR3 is CASSIAKDRAGNTLYF. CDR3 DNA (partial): TGTGCCAGCAGTATAGCTAAGGACAGGGCTGGAAATACGCTCTAT.

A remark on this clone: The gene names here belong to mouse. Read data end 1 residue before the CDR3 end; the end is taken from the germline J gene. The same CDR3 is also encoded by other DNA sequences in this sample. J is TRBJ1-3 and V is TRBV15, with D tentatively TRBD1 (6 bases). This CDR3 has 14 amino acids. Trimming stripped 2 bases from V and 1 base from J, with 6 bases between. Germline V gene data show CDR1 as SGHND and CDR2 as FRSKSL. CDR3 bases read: TGTGCCAGCAGTTTACAGGGGTCTGGAAATACGCTCTAT. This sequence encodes CASSLQGSGNTLY. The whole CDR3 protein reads CASSLQGSGNTLYF. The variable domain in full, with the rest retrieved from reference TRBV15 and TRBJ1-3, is DAGVTQTPRHEVAEKGQTIILKCEPVSGHNDLFWYRQTKIQGLELLSYFRSKSLMEDGGAFKDRFKAEMLNSSFSTLKIQPTEPKDSAVYLCASSLQGSGNTLYFGEGSRLIVV.

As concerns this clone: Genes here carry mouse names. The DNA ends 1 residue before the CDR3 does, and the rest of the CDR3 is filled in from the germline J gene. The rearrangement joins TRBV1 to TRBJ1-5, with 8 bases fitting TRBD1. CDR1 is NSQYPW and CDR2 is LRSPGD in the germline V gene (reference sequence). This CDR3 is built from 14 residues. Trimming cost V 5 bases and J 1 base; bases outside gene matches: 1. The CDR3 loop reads CTCSRTGNNQAPLF. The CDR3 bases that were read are TGCACCTGCAGTCGGACAGGGAACAACCAGGCTCCGCTT.